The clone carrying this T cell receptor (beta chain) appeared a few times. The antigen is undetermined. This CDR3 comprises 18 residues. Per germline, CDR1 SGHAT and CDR2 FQDESV (reference sequence). With V trimmed by 4 bases and J by 1 base, 10 bases remained unmatched. TCRdb processed the 5' RACE reads anew with MiXCR; each CDR3 protein has one entry. The sample holds approximately 510,000 distinct CDR3 sequences, roughly a fifth seen once. The data belong to a study of T cells after yellow fever vaccination. Study-wide findings and caveats: Overlap between CD4 and CD8 compartments was detected for a small share of clonotypes.

This sequence originates from a young man who received the YFV17D yellow fever vaccine. The sample was PBMCs, taken 21 days after the first yellow fever vaccination. This sequence joins TRBV11-1 and TRBJ2-2; 9 bases line up with TRBD2. The CDR3 coding sequence is TGTGCCAGCAGCTCGCCCTCCTATAGCGGGGGGAACACCGGGGAGCTGTTTTTT. Its protein product is CASSSPSYSGGNTGELFF.